The clone carrying this T cell receptor (beta chain) was seen ten or more times. MiXCR was run by TCRdb on the 5' RACE reads, yielding one entry per CDR3 protein. The sample consists of approximately 340,000 distinct CDR3 sequences, about 14% of them appearing once. The sample comes from a study of CD8 T cells in ankylosing spondylitis. The TCR comes from a male donor with ankylosing spondylitis or in good health (not recorded which). Specimen: blood, either unsorted or a sorted T cell fraction (not recorded which).

For the CDR3, the DNA is TGTGCCAGCAGCTTAGCTGGGCCTGGGGCCAACGTCCTGACTTTC. Its protein is CASSLAGPGANVLTF. The genes are TRBV7-2 and TRBJ2-6; D gene unclear. Germline CDR1 and CDR2: SGHTA and FQGNSA. The V and J ends lost 0 bases and 2 bases respectively, with 5 bases between them. The CDR3 totals 15 residues.